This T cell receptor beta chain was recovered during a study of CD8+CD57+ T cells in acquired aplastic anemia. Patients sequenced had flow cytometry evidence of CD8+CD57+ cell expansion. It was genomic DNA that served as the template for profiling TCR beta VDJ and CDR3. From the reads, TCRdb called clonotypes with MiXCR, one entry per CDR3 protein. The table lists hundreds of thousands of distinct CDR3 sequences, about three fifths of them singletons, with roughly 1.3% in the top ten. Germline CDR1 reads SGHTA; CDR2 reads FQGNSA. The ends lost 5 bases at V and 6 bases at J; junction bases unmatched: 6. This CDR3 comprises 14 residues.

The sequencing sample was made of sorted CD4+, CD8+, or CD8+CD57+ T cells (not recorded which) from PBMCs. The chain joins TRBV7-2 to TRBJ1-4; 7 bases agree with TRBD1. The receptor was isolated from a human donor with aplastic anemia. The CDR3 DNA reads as TGTGCCAGCAGCGTAGGGGACAGCTATGAAAAACTGTTTTTT. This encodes CASSVGDSYEKLFF.